The table lists the clone carrying this T cell receptor beta chain with many counts. The data were taken from a study of naive and memory T cell subsets. V dropped 0 bases and J dropped 7; count of bases not matched to a gene: 3. This CDR3 has 16 residues. Germline CDR1 is SGHNT and CDR2 is YYREEE (reference sequence). Amplification of ligated cDNA took four PCR rounds with SP2 and nested alpha and beta constant primers. TCRdb re-called the 5' RACE reads with MiXCR, one entry per CDR3 protein. The table shows around 56,000 distinct CDR3 sequences, with about 7.1% occurring only once. A UMI-containing oligonucleotide was joined by 3' ligation to the TCR cDNA template.

The sequence derives from a female donor in good health. The gene calls are TRBV5-4 and TRBJ2-1; 14 positions agree with TRBD2. The DNA of the CDR3 is TGTGCCAGCAGCTTGGCTCGACTAGCGGGGGGGAATGAGCAGTTCTTC. This sequence encodes CASSLARLAGGNEQFF.